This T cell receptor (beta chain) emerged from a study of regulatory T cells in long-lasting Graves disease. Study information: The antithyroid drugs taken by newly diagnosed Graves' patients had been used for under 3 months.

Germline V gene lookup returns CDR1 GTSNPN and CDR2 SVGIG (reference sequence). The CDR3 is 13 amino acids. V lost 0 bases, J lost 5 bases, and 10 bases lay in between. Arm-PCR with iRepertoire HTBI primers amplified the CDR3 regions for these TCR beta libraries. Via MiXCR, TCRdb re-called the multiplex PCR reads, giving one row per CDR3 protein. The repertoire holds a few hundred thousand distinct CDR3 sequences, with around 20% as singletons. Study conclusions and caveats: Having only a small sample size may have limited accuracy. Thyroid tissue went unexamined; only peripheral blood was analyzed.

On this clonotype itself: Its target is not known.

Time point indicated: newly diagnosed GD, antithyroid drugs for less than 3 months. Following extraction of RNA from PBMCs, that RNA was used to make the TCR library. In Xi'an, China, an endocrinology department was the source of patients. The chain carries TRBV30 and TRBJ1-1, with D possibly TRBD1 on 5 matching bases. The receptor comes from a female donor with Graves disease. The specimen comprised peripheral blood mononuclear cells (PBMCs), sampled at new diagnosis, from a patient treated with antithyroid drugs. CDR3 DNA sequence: TGTGCCTGGAGTGTACACGGGGGTACTGAAGCTTTCTTT. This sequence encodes CAWSVHGGTEAFF.